The 32 T cell receptor beta chains below were found in one sample sequenced in a study of cytotoxic CD8 clonotypes in ibrutinib-treated CLL. The method was immunoSEQ multiplex PCR; TCRdb's version includes in-frame clones alone and lacks a portion of them. Of roughly 250,000 clones in the sample, roughly 70% were seen once. The starting material was PBMCs, obtained after 24 months of ibrutinib treatment. The source is a human donor with chronic lymphocytic leukemia.

This chain connects TRBV18 to TRBJ1-5; unclear D gene. Trimming cost V 6 bases and J 0 bases, with 9 bases left between them. The CDR3 covers 14 residues. Germline V CDR1 and CDR2: KGHSH, LQKENI. The CDR3 loop is CASSDRDSNQPQHF. DNA of the CDR3: TGTGCCAGCTCGGACCGAGATAGCAATCAGCCCCAGCATTTT.

The sample holds a few counts of this clone. The rearrangement links TRBV27 to TRBJ2-3, with a tentative D call TRBD1 (6 bases). Germline CDR1 is MNHEY and CDR2 is SMNVEV (reference sequence). V lost 7 bases, J lost 2 bases, and 16 bases lay in between. CDR3 length equals 15 residues. The CDR3: CASIAVGDNTDTQYF. The CDR3, as DNA: TGTGCCAGCATCGCGGTCGGGGACAACACAGATACGCAGTATTTT.

The chain joins TRBV6-5 to TRBJ2-2, with D possibly TRBD2 on 5 matching bases. Trimming shortened V by 6 bases and J by 6 bases, and 14 bases separated the two germline ends. Germline CDR1 MNHEY, CDR2 SVGAGI. CDR3 length: 14 amino acids. The CDR3 spells CASSRLTGAGELFF. CDR3 bases: TGTGCCAGCAGCCGATTAACCGGGGCCGGGGAGCTGTTTTTT.

This clone was counted between two and nine times. This chain's CDR3 is CASSSLGRENNNEQFF. The CDR3 DNA is TGTGCCAGCAGTTCCCTAGGACGGGAGAACAACAATGAGCAGTTCTTC. The V and J genes are TRBV28 and TRBJ2-1; TRBD2 is a possible D gene (6 bases). Germline V lookup: CDR1 MDHEN, CDR2 SYDVKM. This CDR3 has 16 amino acids. V was trimmed by 4 bases and J by 5 bases, leaving 18 bases between them.

As DNA, the CDR3 is TGCGCCAGCAGCCCCCCCCAGCGGGAGGGCACAGATACGCAGTATTTT. It is translated as CASSPPQREGTDTQYF. V usage is TRBV5-1 and J usage is TRBJ2-3; 9 bases are shared with TRBD2. J was trimmed by 1 base and V by 4 bases; bases with no gene match: 7. Germline V gives CDR1 SGHRS, CDR2 YFSETQ. CDR3 length: 16 amino acids. The complete variable domain, with remaining parts taken from reference TRBV5-1 and TRBJ2-3, reads KAGVTQTPRYLIKTRGQQVTLSCSPISGHRSVSWYQQTPGQGLQFLFEYFSETQRNKGNFPGRFSGRQFSNSRSEMNVSTLELGDSALYLCASSPPQREGTDTQYFGPGTRLTVL.

This rearrangement joins TRBV29-1 to TRBJ2-7; D remains ambiguous. The CDR3 length is 11 residues. CDR1 is SQVTM, CDR2 ANQGSEA, per germline. Deletions cut 4 bases from V and 4 bases from J, with 8 bases between. The CDR3 sequence: CSVVGPYEQYF. The CDR3 DNA is TGCAGCGTTGTAGGGCCTTACGAGCAGTACTTC.

This clone has a single count. The chain couples TRBV27 to TRBJ2-7; 16 nucleotides match TRBD2. J gave up 3 bases and V 5 bases, and 7 bases lay outside the gene matches. From germline, CDR1 is MNHEY and CDR2 SMNVEV (reference sequence). The CDR3 is made up of 17 amino acids. CDR3 region: CASSTQGLAGGVYEQYF. CDR3 in DNA: TGTGCCAGCAGTACCCAGGGACTAGCGGGAGGGGTCTACGAGCAGTACTTC.

J is TRBJ1-1 and V is TRBV29-1, with D hard to call. Trimming left V 1 base short and J 8 bases short, with 5 bases between. The CDR3 length is 10 residues. The germline CDR1 and CDR2 sequences are SQVTM and ANQGSEA. The DNA of the CDR3 is TGCAGCGTTGAAGGGCCAGAAGCTTTCTTT. This encodes CSVEGPEAFF.

V is TRBV25-1 and J is TRBJ2-1, with 7 positions matching TRBD2. Germline V gene sequence: CDR1 MGHDK, CDR2 SYGVNS. The V segment lost 8 bases and the J segment 6 bases; nucleotides outside the gene matches: 13. The CDR3 is made up of 15 amino acids. In DNA form, the CDR3 reads TGTGCCAGCCAACCGGGACTAACTTCAGGCAATGAGCAGTTCTTC. Encoded protein: CASQPGLTSGNEQFF.

The chain is built from TRBV2 and TRBJ1-5; no reliable D call. This CDR3 region has 15 residues. V lost 6 bases and J lost 2, with 14 bases in between. Germline V gives CDR1 SNHLY, CDR2 FYNNEI. CDR3 amino acids: CASRVRLVGNQPQHF. The CDR3 nucleotides are TGTGCCAGCAGGGTTCGTCTGGTTGGCAATCAGCCCCAGCATTTT.

The chain has TRBV28 and TRBJ2-3; 9 nucleotides align to TRBD2. The CDR3 extends over 16 amino acids. Germline V gene lookup returns CDR1 MDHEN and CDR2 SYDVKM. Unmatched junction bases numbered 8, after V lost 6 bases and J lost 1 base. The CDR3 DNA reads TGTGCCAGCAGGGATAGCGGGAGCACGGGCACAGATACGCAGTATTTT. It yields the protein CASRDSGSTGTDTQYF.

This rearrangement joins TRBV30 to TRBJ2-7; 10 bases match TRBD1. From germline, CDR1 is GTSNPN and CDR2 SVGIG (reference sequence). The length of the CDR3 is 14 residues. V was clipped by 2 bases and J by 3 bases; unmatched bases: 4. This chain's CDR3 is CAWSTRDRGYEQYF. In nucleotides, the CDR3 is TGTGCCTGGAGTACACGGGACAGGGGCTACGAGCAGTACTTC.

V gene TRBV5-6 combines with J gene TRBJ1-2, with unresolved D. CDR1 and CDR2 from the germline V gene are SGHDT and YYEEEE. The CDR3 runs 14 residues. V was trimmed by 2 bases and J by 4 bases, leaving 12 bases between them. As DNA, the CDR3 is TGTGCCAGCAGCTTACCTACGGATACCTATGGCTACACCTTC. This codes for CASSLPTDTYGYTF.

The rearrangement joins TRBV6-5 to TRBJ1-5; 7 positions match TRBD1. The CDR3 extends over 15 amino acids. The junction had 7 bases not matched to a gene; V was cut back by 6 bases and J by 2 bases. In germline, CDR1 is MNHEY, CDR2 SVGAGI. CDR3 region: CASRQGKWGNQPQHF. CDR3 bases: TGTGCCAGCAGACAGGGGAAGTGGGGCAATCAGCCCCAGCATTTT.

This chain joins TRBV7-2 and TRBJ2-3, with TRBD2 as a possible D gene (6 bases). Trimming stripped 5 bases from V and 2 bases from J, with 14 bases between. CDR1 SGHTA and CDR2 FQGNSA come from the germline V gene. This CDR3 has 15 amino acids. For the CDR3, the DNA is TGTGCCAGCAGCGCATCCGGGACTCACACAGATACGCAGTATTTT. It encodes CASSASGTHTDTQYF.

The chain employs TRBV15 and TRBJ2-5; weak D call: TRBD2 (6 bases). CDR1 and CDR2 (germline): LNHNV, YYDKDF (reference sequence). V lost 3 bases and J lost 5, with 16 bases in between. The CDR3 runs to 15 residues. CDR3 bases: TGTGCCACCAGCAGTCCTAGGGGACTGGACGAGACCCAGTACTTC. Encoded protein: CATSSPRGLDETQYF. Full variable domain (rest looked up from reference TRBV15 and TRBJ2-5): DAMVIQNPRYQVTQFGKPVTLSCSQTLNHNVMYWYQQKSSQAPKLLFHYYDKDFNNEADTPDNFQSRRPNTSFCFLDIRSPGLGDTAMYLCATSSPRGLDETQYFGPGTRLLVL.

V and J are TRBV11-2 and TRBJ1-2; tentative D call: TRBD1 (5 bases). Between the trimmed V and J ends, which lost 6 bases and 4 bases, there was a span of 15 bases. From germline, CDR1 is SGHAT and CDR2 FQNNGV. CDR3 length: 14 residues. CDR3 sequence: CASRGDMLGYGYTF. The CDR3 nucleotides read TGTGCCAGCAGGGGGGATATGCTGGGCTATGGCTACACCTTC. Full variable domain (outside the CDR3, taken from reference TRBV11-2 and TRBJ1-2): EAGVAQSPRYKIIEKRQSVAFWCNPISGHATLYWYQQILGQGPKLLIQFQNNGVVDDSQLPKDRFSAERLKGVDSTLKIQPAKLEDSAVYLCASRGDMLGYGYTFGSGTRLTVV.

A few counts support this clone. The chain is built from TRBV29-1 and TRBJ2-5; D is perhaps TRBD1 (5 bases). This CDR3 region has 13 residues. V lost 3 bases and J 5 bases, leaving 13 bases between the germline ends. Looked up from germline, CDR1 is SQVTM and CDR2 is ANQGSEA. CDR3 DNA sequence: TGCAGCGTTGAGTCTCAGGGCGGCGAGACCCAGTACTTC. Translated, it gives CSVESQGGETQYF.

In this sample, this clone turned up a few times. This chain joins TRBV7-8 and TRBJ1-5; tentative D call: TRBD1 (5 bases). Germline assignment: CDR1 SGHVS and CDR2 FQNEAQ. The germline V and J ends were trimmed by 4 bases and 7 bases, with 14 bases remaining between them. This CDR3 is 14 amino acids long. CDR3 sequence (DNA): TGTGCCAGCAGCTCCCGAGGACATTCGCAGCCCCAGCATTTT. Translated, it gives CASSSRGHSQPQHF.

In its sample, this clone was seen once. The chain carries TRBV7-3 and TRBJ2-7; 12 nucleotides agree with TRBD1. The CDR3 sequence is 15 residues long. CDR1 is SGHTA and CDR2 is FQGTGA in the germline V gene. The junction had 6 bases not matched to a gene; V was cut back by 5 bases and J by 4 bases. The CDR3 coding sequence is TGTGCCAGCAGCCCGGGGACAGGGGGCGTATACGAGCAGTACTTC. Its translation: CASSPGTGGVYEQYF.

This chain joins TRBV5-1 and TRBJ2-4; D is possibly TRBD1 (6 bases). V was trimmed by 4 bases and J by 9 bases, leaving 14 bases between them. Looked up from germline, CDR1 is SGHRS and CDR2 is YFSETQ. The CDR3 is 13 amino acids. The CDR3 nucleotides read TGCGCCAGCAGCGGGGACAAAAAGGGCATTCAGTACTTC. Amino acids: CASSGDKKGIQYF.

The chain is built from TRBV25-1 and TRBJ2-7; 10 bases fit TRBD1. The V segment lost 3 bases and the J segment 2 bases; nucleotides outside the gene matches: 1. The CDR3 runs to 14 residues. Germline assignment: CDR1 MGHDK and CDR2 SYGVNS. The DNA for the CDR3 is TGTGCCAGCAGTGATGGACAGGGGGCCTACGAGCAGTACTTC. The encoded protein is CASSDGQGAYEQYF.

This clone was seen a few times. The V and J genes are TRBV19 and TRBJ2-1; D unclear. Trimming removed 1 base at V and 8 bases at J, with 6 bases between. Germline loops: CDR1 LNHDA, CDR2 SQIVND (reference sequence). This CDR3 region has 12 residues. DNA of the CDR3: TGTGCCAGTAGTATAGGAGGCGATGAGCAGTTCTTC. This encodes CASSIGGDEQFF.

The chain has TRBV28 and TRBJ1-1; D remains unclear. This CDR3 is 15 amino acids long. Germline-derived CDR1 and CDR2 are MDHEN and SYDVKM. Trimming cost V 4 bases and J 6 bases, with 18 bases left between them. The CDR3 spells CASSYSGPPGAEAFF. The DNA of the CDR3 is TGTGCCAGCAGTTATTCCGGACCCCCAGGAGCTGAAGCTTTCTTT.

The V gene is TRBV9, the J gene TRBJ1-5; D is uncertain. Trimming stripped 3 bases from V and 6 bases from J, with 22 bases between. The CDR3 runs 17 residues. Germline CDR1 reads SGDLS; CDR2 reads YYNGEE. This CDR3 is CASSDTVRARRPQPQHF. Written as DNA, the CDR3 is TGTGCCAGCAGCGACACCGTACGGGCCAGGAGGCCTCAGCCCCAGCATTTT.

This sequence joins TRBV18 and TRBJ2-5, with TRBD2 matching over 9 bases. V was clipped by 2 bases and J by 2 bases; unmatched bases: 6. The CDR3 length is 16 residues. The germline gives CDR1 KGHSH, CDR2 LQKENI. CDR3 protein: CASSPSLAGSQETQYF. The DNA of the CDR3 is TGTGCCAGCTCACCATCCCTAGCGGGATCTCAAGAGACCCAGTACTTC.

The chain couples TRBV7-3 to TRBJ2-1, with 10 nucleotides matching TRBD2. The germline gives CDR1 SGHTA, CDR2 FQGTGA. Trimming took 5 bases from V and 6 from J; bases not matched to a gene: 7. CDR3 size: 15 residues. CDR3 coding DNA: TGTGCCAGCAGCCCCCTAGCGGGAGAGATCAATGAGCAGTTCTTC. Its protein is CASSPLAGEINEQFF. The complete variable domain, with remaining parts taken from reference TRBV7-3 and TRBJ2-1, reads GAGVSQTPSNKVTEKGKYVELRCDPISGHTALYWYRQSLGQGPEFLIYFQGTGAADDSGLPNDRFFAVRPEGSVSTLKIQRTERGDSAVYLCASSPLAGEINEQFFGPGTRLTVL.

With respect to this clone: The identical CDR3 is also encoded by other nucleotide sequences in the sample. J is TRBJ1-5 and V is TRBV2; no clear D. Trimming left V 4 bases short and J 2 bases short, with 9 bases between. This CDR3 region has 14 residues. From germline, CDR1 is SNHLY and CDR2 FYNNEI. The CDR3 spells CASSATGGNQPQHF. CDR3 coding DNA: TGTGCCAGCAGTGCAACTGGGGGCAATCAGCCCCAGCATTTT.

The J gene is TRBJ2-1, the V gene TRBV7-3, with a possible D match to TRBD2 (5 bases). Germline V gene data show CDR1 as SGHTA and CDR2 as FQGTGA. V lost 4 bases and J lost 4, with 17 bases in between. CDR3 length equals 16 residues. CDR3 DNA sequence: TGTGCCAGCAGCTGGGCAATGGGGAGCAGTTACAATGAGCAGTTCTTC. Translation: CASSWAMGSSYNEQFF. The full variable domain, rest sourced from reference TRBV7-3 and TRBJ2-1, is GAGVSQTPSNKVTEKGKYVELRCDPISGHTALYWYRQSLGQGPEFLIYFQGTGAADDSGLPNDRFFAVRPEGSVSTLKIQRTERGDSAVYLCASSWAMGSSYNEQFFGPGTRLTVL.

The chain couples TRBV19 to TRBJ2-7; 11 nucleotides agree with TRBD2. V lost 5 bases and J lost 0; bases outside the gene matches: 6. This CDR3 spans 16 amino acids. Germline loops: CDR1 LNHDA, CDR2 SQIVND (reference sequence). CDR3 DNA sequence: TGTGCCAGTAGTCAGGAGACTAGCGGGGTCTCCTACGAGCAGTACTTC. Residues: CASSQETSGVSYEQYF.

This chain links TRBV7-8 with TRBJ2-1, with TRBD2 matching over 15 bases. There are 14 residues in the CDR3. V lost 8 bases, J lost 7 bases, and 3 bases stayed unmatched. Germline V gene lookup returns CDR1 SGHVS and CDR2 FQNEAQ. The DNA for the CDR3 is TGTGCCAGCGGACTAGCGGGAGGGCCTAATGAGCAGTTCTTC. Translating it yields CASGLAGGPNEQFF. Drawing the rest from reference TRBV7-8 and TRBJ2-1, the complete variable domain is GAGVSQSPRYKVAKRGQDVALRCDPISGHVSLFWYQQALGQGPEFLTYFQNEAQLDKSGLPSDRFFAERPEGSVSTLKIQRTQQEDSAVYLCASGLAGGPNEQFFGPGTRLTVL.

The rearrangement links TRBV21-1 to TRBJ2-7; TRBD1 is the table's D call, not checked against the DNA. TRBV21-1 is marked as a pseudogene. The CDR3 extends over 15 amino acids. This CDR3 reads CASPKGSGGDYEQYF. The DNA of the CDR3 is TGTGCCAGCCCCAAGGGGTCAGGGGGAGACTACGAGCAGTACTTC.